This T cell receptor beta chain was profiled in a study of cytomegalovirus exposure and HLA in healthy donors. General study results and limits: For most subjects, TCR beta sequences were reported to predict HLA-A and HLA-B alleles with accuracy. The listing of roughly 160 TCR beta chains classed them as cytomegalovirus-associated. Most CMV-associated TCR beta chains were later found to appear HLA-restricted.

This clone was seen only a few times. Antigen specificity is unknown. This CDR3 is also generated by other DNA sequences in the sample. A multiplex PCR was run with 60 Vbeta primers and 13 Jbeta primers. In the authors' workflow: Later work found 80 million or so unique TCR beta chains, with some 11 million shared. Profiling relied on immunoSEQ multiplex PCR, and the TCRdb table lists in-frame clones only, not all of them. The V and J calls and clone size come from that table; D and trimming were worked out from the DNA. The sample lists around 100,000 clones, 70% occurring once. Germline V lookup: CDR1 SGHDT, CDR2 YYEEEE. The ends were cut back, 0 bases at V and 0 bases at J, with 6 bases in the middle. This CDR3 region has 14 residues.

The sequenced sample was PBMCs. The chain has TRBV5-6 and TRBJ2-5; D gene uncertain. This TCR came from a man aged 35 to 55 in good health and CMV-seropositive. The CDR3, as DNA: TGTGCCAGCAGCTTGGCTGCGTACCAAGAGACCCAGTACTTC. Translated: CASSLAAYQETQYF. Drawing the rest from reference TRBV5-6 and TRBJ2-5, the complete variable domain is DAGVTQSPTHLIKTRGQQVTLRCSPKSGHDTVSWYQQALGQGPQFIFQYYEEEERQRGNFPDRFSGHQFPNYSSELNVNALLLGDSALYLCASSLAAYQETQYFGPGTRLLVL.